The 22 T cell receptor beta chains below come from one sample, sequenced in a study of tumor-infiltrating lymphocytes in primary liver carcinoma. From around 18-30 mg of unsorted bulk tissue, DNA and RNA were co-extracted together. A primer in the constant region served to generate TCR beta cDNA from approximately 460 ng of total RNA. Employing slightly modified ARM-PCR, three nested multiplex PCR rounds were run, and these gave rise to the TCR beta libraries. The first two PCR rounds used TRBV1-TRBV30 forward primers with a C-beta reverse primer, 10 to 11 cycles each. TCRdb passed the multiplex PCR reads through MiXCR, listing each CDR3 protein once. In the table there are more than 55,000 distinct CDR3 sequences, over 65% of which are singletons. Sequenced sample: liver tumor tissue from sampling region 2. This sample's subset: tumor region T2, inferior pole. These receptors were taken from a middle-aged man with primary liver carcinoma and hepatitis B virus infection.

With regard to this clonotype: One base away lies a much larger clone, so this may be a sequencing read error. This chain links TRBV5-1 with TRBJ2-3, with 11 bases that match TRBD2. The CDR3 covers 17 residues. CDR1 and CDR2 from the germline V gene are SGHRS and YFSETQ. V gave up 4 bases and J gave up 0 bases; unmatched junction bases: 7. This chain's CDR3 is CASSIGLAGSSTDTQYF. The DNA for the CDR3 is TGCGCCAGCAGCATTGGACTAGCGGGTTCTAGCACAGATACGCAGTATTTT.

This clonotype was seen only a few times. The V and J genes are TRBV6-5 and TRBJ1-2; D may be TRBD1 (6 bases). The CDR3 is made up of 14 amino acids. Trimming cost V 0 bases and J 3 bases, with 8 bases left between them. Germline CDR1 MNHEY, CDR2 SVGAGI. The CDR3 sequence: CASSYSEGDYGYTF. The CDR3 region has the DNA TGTGCCAGCAGTTACTCGGAGGGGGACTATGGCTACACCTTC.

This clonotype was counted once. CDR3 loop: CASSYVASGRYEQFF. The CDR3 DNA reads as TGTGCCAGCAGTTACGTGGCTAGCGGGAGGTACGAGCAGTTCTTC. The chain uses TRBV6-6 and TRBJ2-1; 11 bases fit TRBD2. CDR3 length: 15 amino acids. The ends lost 2 bases at V and 10 bases at J; junction bases unmatched: 7. Germline CDR1 and CDR2: MNHNY and SVGAGI (reference sequence).

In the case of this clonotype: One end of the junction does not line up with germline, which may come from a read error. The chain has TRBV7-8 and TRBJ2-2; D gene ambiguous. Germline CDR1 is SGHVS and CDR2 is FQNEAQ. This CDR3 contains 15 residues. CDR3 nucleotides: TGTGCCAGCAGCTTAGTACGGCAGAACACCGTGGAGTTGTTTTTT. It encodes CASSLVRQNTVELFF.

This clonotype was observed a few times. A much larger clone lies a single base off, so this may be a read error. The CDR3 reads CASSSGRAMANEKLFF. In DNA, the CDR3 is TGTGCCAGCAGCTCCGGACGGGCTATGGCTAATGAAAAACTGTTTTTT. The rearrangement uses TRBV7-9 and TRBJ1-4; D remains unclear. The V end lost 4 bases, the J end lost 3 bases, and 15 bases lay between the germline ends. Germline V gene data show CDR1 as SEHNR and CDR2 as FQNEAQ (reference sequence). There are 16 residues in the CDR3.

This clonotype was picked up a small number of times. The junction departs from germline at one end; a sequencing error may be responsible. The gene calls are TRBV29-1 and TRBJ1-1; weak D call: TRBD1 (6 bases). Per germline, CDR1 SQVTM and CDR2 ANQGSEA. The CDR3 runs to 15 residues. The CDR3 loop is CSVGGGWGMNTEASF. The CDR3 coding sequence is TGCAGCGTTGGAGGGGGGTGGGGTATGAACACTGAAGCTTCCTTT.

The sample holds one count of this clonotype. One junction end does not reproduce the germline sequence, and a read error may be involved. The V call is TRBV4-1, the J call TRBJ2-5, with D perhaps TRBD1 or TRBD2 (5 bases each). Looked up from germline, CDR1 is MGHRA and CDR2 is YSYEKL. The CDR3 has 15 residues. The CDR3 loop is CASIQDYPASGTLYF. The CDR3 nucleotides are TGCGCCAGCATCCAAGATTATCCGGCGTCCGGGACCCTGTACTTC.

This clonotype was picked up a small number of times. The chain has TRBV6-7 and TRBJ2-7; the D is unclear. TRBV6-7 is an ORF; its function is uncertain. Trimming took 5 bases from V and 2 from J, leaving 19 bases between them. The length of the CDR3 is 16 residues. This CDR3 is CASSKDPRSRAYEQYF. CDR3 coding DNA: TGTGCCAGCAGTAAGGACCCGCGGAGCCGGGCCTACGAGCAGTACTTC.

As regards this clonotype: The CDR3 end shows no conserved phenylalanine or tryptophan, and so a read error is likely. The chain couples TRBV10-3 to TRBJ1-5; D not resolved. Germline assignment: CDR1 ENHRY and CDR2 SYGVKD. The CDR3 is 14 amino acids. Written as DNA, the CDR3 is TGTGCCATCAGTGGGTATGAGGGCGATCAACCCCAGCATTCT. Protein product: CAISGYEGDQPQHS.

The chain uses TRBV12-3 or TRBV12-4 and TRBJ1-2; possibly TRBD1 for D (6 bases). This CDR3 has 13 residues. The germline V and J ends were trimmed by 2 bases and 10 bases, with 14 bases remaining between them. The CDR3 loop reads CASSLTGLVDYTF. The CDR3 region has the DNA TGTGCCAGCAGTTTAACAGGGCTAGTCGACTACACCTTC.

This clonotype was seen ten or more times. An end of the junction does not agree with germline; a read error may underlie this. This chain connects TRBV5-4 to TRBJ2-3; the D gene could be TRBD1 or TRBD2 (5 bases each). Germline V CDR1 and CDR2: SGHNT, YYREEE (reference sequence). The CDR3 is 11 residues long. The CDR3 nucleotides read TGTGCCGGCAGCTGTGGGGGTACGCAGTATTTT. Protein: CAGSCGGTQYF.

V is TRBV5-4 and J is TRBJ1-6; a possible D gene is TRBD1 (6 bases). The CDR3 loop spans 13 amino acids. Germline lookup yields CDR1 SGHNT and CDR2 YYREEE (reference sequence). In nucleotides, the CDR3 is TGTGTCAGTAGCATAGAGCCGGAGGGGGCCCTCCACTTT. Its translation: CVSSIEPEGALHF.

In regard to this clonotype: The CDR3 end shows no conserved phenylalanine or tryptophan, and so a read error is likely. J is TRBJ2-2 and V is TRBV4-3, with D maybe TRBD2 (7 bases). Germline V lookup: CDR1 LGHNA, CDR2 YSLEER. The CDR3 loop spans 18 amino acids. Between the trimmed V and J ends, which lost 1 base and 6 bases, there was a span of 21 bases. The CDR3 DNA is TGCGCCAGCAGCCAAGCCCCTTGGGGAGGGGGGGGGCCCGGGGAGCTGTTTTAT. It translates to CASSQAPWGGGGPGELFY.

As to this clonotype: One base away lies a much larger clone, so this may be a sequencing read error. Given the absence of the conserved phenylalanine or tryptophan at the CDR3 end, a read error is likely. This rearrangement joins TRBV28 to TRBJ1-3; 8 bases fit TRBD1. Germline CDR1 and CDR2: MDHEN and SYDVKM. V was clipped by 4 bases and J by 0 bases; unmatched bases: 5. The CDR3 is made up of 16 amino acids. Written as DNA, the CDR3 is TGTGCCAGCAGTTCTGGACAGGGCGCCTCTGGAAACACCATATATTCT. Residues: CASSSGQGASGNTIYS.

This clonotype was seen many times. CDR3 region: CAWTKKPTRPEAFF. The CDR3 DNA reads as TGTGCCTGGACTAAAAAACCTACACGGCCTGAAGCTTTCTTT. This chain joins TRBV30 and TRBJ1-1; D not resolved. Germline CDR1 GTSNPN, CDR2 SVGIG (reference sequence). CDR3 length: 14 amino acids. Trimming removed 4 bases at V and 6 bases at J, with 18 bases between. The whole variable domain, filled in from reference TRBV30 and TRBJ1-1, reads SQTIHQWPATLVQPVGSPLSLECTVEGTSNPNLYWYRQAAGRGLQLLFYSVGIGQISSEVPQNLSASRPQDRQFILSSKKLLLSDSGFYLCAWTKKPTRPEAFFGQGTRLTVV.

The CDR3 DNA sequence: TGTGCCAGCAGTTCCGGGACTATCCCCCTCGGGCAGTTCTTC. Protein: CASSSGTIPLGQFF. This chain joins TRBV6-6 and TRBJ2-1, with TRBD2 matching 7 bases. The CDR3 is 14 residues long. Germline V gene sequence: CDR1 MNHNY, CDR2 SVGAGI (reference sequence). Trimming took 4 bases from V and 12 from J; bases not matched to a gene: 12.

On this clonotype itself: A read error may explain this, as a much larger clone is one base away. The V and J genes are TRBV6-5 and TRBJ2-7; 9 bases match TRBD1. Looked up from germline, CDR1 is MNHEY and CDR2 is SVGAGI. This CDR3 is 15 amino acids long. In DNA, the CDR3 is TGTGCCAGCAGTCTCACCCGGACAGGGGTTCACGAGCAGCACTTC. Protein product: CASSLTRTGVHEQHF.

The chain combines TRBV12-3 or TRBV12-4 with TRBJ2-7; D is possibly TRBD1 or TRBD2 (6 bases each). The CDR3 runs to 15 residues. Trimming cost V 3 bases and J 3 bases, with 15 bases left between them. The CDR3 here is CASSFSFGGGYEQYF. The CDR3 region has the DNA TGTGCCAGCAGTTTTTCGTTTGGAGGGGGCTACGAGCAGTACTTC.

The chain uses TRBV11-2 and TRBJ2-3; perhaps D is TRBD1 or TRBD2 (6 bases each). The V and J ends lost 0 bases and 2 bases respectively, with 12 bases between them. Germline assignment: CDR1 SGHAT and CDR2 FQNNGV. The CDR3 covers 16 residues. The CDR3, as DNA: TGTGCCAGCAGCTTAGATGTGGGGGGCCTCACAGATACGCAGTATTTT. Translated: CASSLDVGGLTDTQYF.

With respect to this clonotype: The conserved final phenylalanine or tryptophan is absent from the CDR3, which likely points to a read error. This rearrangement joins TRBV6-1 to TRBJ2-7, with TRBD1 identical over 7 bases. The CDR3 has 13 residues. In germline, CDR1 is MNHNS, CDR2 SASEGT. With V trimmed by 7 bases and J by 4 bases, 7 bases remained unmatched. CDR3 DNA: TGTGCCAGCATCCGGACAGGTTCTTACGAGCAGTACTTA. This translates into CASIRTGSYEQYL.

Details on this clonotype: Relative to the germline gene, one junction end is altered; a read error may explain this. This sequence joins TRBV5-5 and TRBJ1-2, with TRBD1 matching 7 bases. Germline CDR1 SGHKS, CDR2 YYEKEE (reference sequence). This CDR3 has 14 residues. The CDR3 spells CVSTHLGGGNGYTF. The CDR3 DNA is TGTGTCAGCACCCATTTAGGGGGCGGAAATGGCTACACCTTC.

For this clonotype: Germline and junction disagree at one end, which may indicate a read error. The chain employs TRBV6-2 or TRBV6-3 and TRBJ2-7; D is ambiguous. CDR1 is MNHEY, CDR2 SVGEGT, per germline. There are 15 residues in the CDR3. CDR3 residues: CACSYSERSTYEQYF. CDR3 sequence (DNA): TGTGCCTGCAGTTACTCGGAAAGGTCGACCTACGAGCAGTACTTC.